One and the same sample provided the 5 T cell receptor beta chains below, sequenced in a study of T cells in Graves' hyperthyroidism and ophthalmopathy. It was RNA transcripts that yielded the amplified TCR beta CDR3 regions. The HTBI primer set was used in a first-round RT-PCR of the TCR CDR3. A single record per CDR3 protein comes from TCRdb applying MiXCR to the multiplex PCR reads. Altogether under 300,000 distinct CDR3 sequences are present, less than 30% being singletons, with the ten largest covering over 25%. Specimen: blood. Receptors were obtained from a man aged 40-50 years with Graves' hyperthyroidism that later progressed to Graves' ophthalmopathy.

The chain uses TRBV29-1 and TRBJ1-1; no clear D gene. This CDR3 contains 14 residues. The V end lost 0 bases, the J end lost 4 bases, and 12 bases lay between the germline ends. From germline, CDR1 is SQVTM and CDR2 ANQGSEA. The CDR3, as DNA: TGCAGCGTTGAAGATCTTGGTAGCGGCACTGAAGCTTTCTTT. Its protein is CSVEDLGSGTEAFF.

The sample holds many counts of this clonotype. The CDR3, as DNA: TGTGCCAGCGGGGCGCCGACCTCCTACGAGCAGTACTTC. It encodes CASGAPTSYEQYF. The J gene is TRBJ2-7, the V gene TRBV6-1, with D perhaps TRBD1 (5 bases). CDR1 is MNHNS, CDR2 SASEGT, per germline. Trimming cost V 8 bases and J 0 bases, with 11 bases left between them. There are 13 residues in the CDR3.

This clonotype was seen a few times. V is TRBV20-1 and J is TRBJ1-2; D might be TRBD1 (5 bases). Germline values: CDR1 DFQATT, CDR2 SNEGSKA (reference sequence). CDR3 length: 17 amino acids. V was clipped by 3 bases and J by 1 base, with 21 bases between them. CDR3 coding DNA: TGCAGTGCTAGCCAATCCCGGTGGGGGACGGGTAACTATGGCTACACCTTC. Translated, it gives CSASQSRWGTGNYGYTF.

In its sample, this clonotype was seen many times. J is TRBJ1-2 and V is TRBV3-1; possibly TRBD1 for D (5 bases). The CDR3 has 14 residues. V was clipped by 4 bases and J by 4 bases, with 13 bases between them. Looked up from germline, CDR1 is LGHDT and CDR2 is YNNKEL (reference sequence). The CDR3 loop is CASSPQTAGYGYTF. The CDR3 DNA follows: TGTGCCAGCAGCCCCCAGACAGCTGGCTATGGCTACACCTTC.

The V call is TRBV20-1, the J call TRBJ2-5, with 7 nucleotides matching TRBD2. CDR3 length equals 17 residues. Germline V gene lookup returns CDR1 DFQATT and CDR2 SNEGSKA (reference sequence). V gave up 5 bases and J gave up 5 bases; unmatched junction bases: 20. The chain's CDR3 is CSAQRTLRGAGRETQYF. The DNA for the CDR3 is TGCAGTGCTCAACGAACTCTCCGAGGAGCGGGGAGGGAGACCCAGTACTTC.